Listed below are T cell receptor beta chains from one sample, sequenced in a study of PD-L1 blockade in urothelial cancer. The protocol was immunoSEQ multiplex PCR, while the TCRdb copy is restricted to in-frame clones and leaves out a portion. The data contain around 110,000 clones, roughly 89% of them singletons. The material was PBMCs, obtained around atezolizumab (anti-PD-L1) treatment. These TCRs come from a man aged 55-75 years with urothelial cancer. The CDR3 runs from the conserved cysteine through the conserved F or W. Each record gives: CDR3 length, clone size, V gene, D gene, J gene, CDR3 DNA, CDR3 protein. The D gene is left open where the match is weak. For some rows the clone size is stated as once, few or many, or as a class when expanded; others skip it.

CDR3 length: 16; clone size: NA; V gene: TRBV27; D gene: TRBD1; J gene: TRBJ2-2; CDR3 DNA: TGTGCCAGCAGTCCCGACCCTCGACAGGGGTTCGGGGAGCTGTTTTTT; CDR3 protein: CASSPDPRQGFGELFF
CDR3 length: 15; clone size: NA; V gene: TRBV4-2; D gene: NA; J gene: TRBJ2-1; CDR3 DNA: TGTGCCAGCAGCCAAGACGGGCAGGGGGGCAATGAGCAGTTCTTC; CDR3 protein: CASSQDGQGGNEQFF
CDR3 length: 13; clone size: once; V gene: TRBV6-5; D gene: TRBD1; J gene: TRBJ2-1; CDR3 DNA: TGTGCCAGCAGTGGACAGGGTAGAGATGAGCAGTTCTTC; CDR3 protein: CASSGQGRDEQFF
CDR3 length: 18; clone size: once; V gene: TRBV10-3; D gene: TRBD2; J gene: TRBJ2-5; CDR3 DNA: TGTGCCATCAGTGAGTCGAGTGGCGGGGGGGCCGGTTCGAAGACCCAGTACTTC; CDR3 protein: CAISESSGGGAGSKTQYF
CDR3 length: 14; clone size: NA; V gene: TRBV4-2; D gene: TRBD1; J gene: TRBJ2-7; CDR3 DNA: TGTGCCAGCAGCCATGGACAGGGCCCCTACGAGCAGTACTTC; CDR3 protein: CASSHGQGPYEQYF
CDR3 length: 14; clone size: NA; V gene: TRBV10-3; D gene: NA; J gene: TRBJ2-3; CDR3 DNA: TGTGCCATCAGTGTAAGCGACGGCACAGATACGCAGTATTTT; CDR3 protein: CAISVSDGTDTQYF
CDR3 length: 14; clone size: NA; V gene: TRBV11-3; D gene: TRBD1; J gene: TRBJ2-5; CDR3 DNA: TGTGCCAGCAGCCCCGGGACAGGGCTAGAGACCCAGTACTTC; CDR3 protein: CASSPGTGLETQYF
CDR3 length: 9; clone size: NA; V gene: TRBV2; D gene: NA; J gene: TRBJ1-1; CDR3 DNA: TGTGCCAGCAATGACGGAGCTTTCTTT; CDR3 protein: CASNDGAFF
CDR3 length: 12; clone size: NA; V gene: TRBV19; D gene: NA; J gene: TRBJ2-1; CDR3 DNA: TGTGCCAGTAGTATTGCGAGGAATGAGCAGTTCTTC; CDR3 protein: CASSIARNEQFF
CDR3 length: 12; clone size: once; V gene: TRBV7-9; D gene: NA; J gene: TRBJ2-1; CDR3 DNA: TGTGCCAGCAGCTTAGGGGGAGGTGAGCAGTTCTTC; CDR3 protein: CASSLGGGEQFF
CDR3 length: 12; clone size: NA; V gene: TRBV6-1; D gene: NA; J gene: TRBJ1-1; CDR3 DNA: TGTGCCAGTAAGCTAAGCGCTACTGAAGCTTTCTTT; CDR3 protein: CASKLSATEAFF
CDR3 length: 13; clone size: NA; V gene: TRBV28; D gene: TRBD1; J gene: TRBJ1-1; CDR3 DNA: TGTGCCAGCAGTCTCGGACAGGGCACTGAAGCTTTCTTT; CDR3 protein: CASSLGQGTEAFF
CDR3 length: 13; clone size: NA; V gene: TRBV5-6; D gene: NA; J gene: TRBJ1-1; CDR3 DNA: TGTGCCAGCAGTTATACAGGGAGTAATGAAGCTTTCTTT; CDR3 protein: CASSYTGSNEAFF
CDR3 length: 16; clone size: NA; V gene: TRBV18; D gene: TRBD1; J gene: TRBJ1-3; CDR3 DNA: TGTGCCAGCTCACCGGGACAGGGAAAGGCTGGAAACACCATATATTTT; CDR3 protein: CASSPGQGKAGNTIYF
CDR3 length: 17; clone size: few; V gene: TRBV5-1; D gene: TRBD2; J gene: TRBJ2-3; CDR3 DNA: TGCGCCAGCAGCAAGTGGACTAGCGGGACTAGCACAGATACGCAGTATTTT; CDR3 protein: CASSKWTSGTSTDTQYF
CDR3 length: 15; clone size: NA; V gene: TRBV28; D gene: TRBD2; J gene: TRBJ2-1; CDR3 DNA: TGTGCCAGCAGTTCCCCGGGACTAGCAACCAATGAGCAGTTCTTC; CDR3 protein: CASSSPGLATNEQFF
CDR3 length: 13; clone size: NA; V gene: TRBV2; D gene: NA; J gene: TRBJ1-5; CDR3 DNA: TGTGCCAGTAACCGGGACAACAATCAGCCCCAGCATTTT; CDR3 protein: CASNRDNNQPQHF
CDR3 length: 15; clone size: NA; V gene: TRBV9; D gene: NA; J gene: TRBJ2-1; CDR3 DNA: TGTGCCAGCAGCGTAGCTGGGGCTAGCGCCGATGAGCAGTTCTTC; CDR3 protein: CASSVAGASADEQFF
CDR3 length: 15; clone size: once; V gene: TRBV10-3; D gene: TRBD2; J gene: TRBJ2-3; CDR3 DNA: TGTGCCATCAGTGCACTAGCGGGGGCTACAGATACGCAGTATTTT; CDR3 protein: CAISALAGATDTQYF
CDR3 length: 15; clone size: NA; V gene: TRBV4-1; D gene: NA; J gene: TRBJ2-5; CDR3 DNA: TGCGCCAGCAGCCAAGATAGCCCGGGTCAAGAGACCCAGTACTTC; CDR3 protein: CASSQDSPGQETQYF
CDR3 length: 12; clone size: NA; V gene: TRBV28; D gene: NA; J gene: TRBJ2-3; CDR3 DNA: TGTGCCAGCAGTTTATCTCCAGATACGCAGTATTTT; CDR3 protein: CASSLSPDTQYF
CDR3 length: 14; clone size: NA; V gene: TRBV10-3; D gene: TRBD1; J gene: TRBJ2-2; CDR3 DNA: TGTGCCATCAGACGGGACAGTAACACCGGGGAGCTGTTTTTT; CDR3 protein: CAIRRDSNTGELFF
CDR3 length: 15; clone size: few; V gene: TRBV7-9; D gene: NA; J gene: TRBJ1-4; CDR3 DNA: TGTGCCAGCAGCGCCGAGGGAGAAGGCGATGAAAAACTGTTTTTT; CDR3 protein: CASSAEGEGDEKLFF
CDR3 length: 17; clone size: once; V gene: TRBV7-6; D gene: TRBD2; J gene: TRBJ2-5; CDR3 DNA: TGTGCCAGCAGCTTAGCGGTTAGGCGGGGGGGGAAGGAGACCCAGTACTTC; CDR3 protein: CASSLAVRRGGKETQYF
CDR3 length: 15; clone size: many; V gene: TRBV5-5; D gene: TRBD1; J gene: TRBJ2-7; CDR3 DNA: TGTGCCAGCAGCTTGCTCCACAGGGGGCGCGGGGAGCAGTACTTC; CDR3 protein: CASSLLHRGRGEQYF
CDR3 length: 15; clone size: NA; V gene: TRBV5-1; D gene: TRBD1; J gene: TRBJ2-2; CDR3 DNA: TGCGCCAGCAGCGGAGCGGACAGGGCCGGCGGGGAGCTGTTTTTT; CDR3 protein: CASSGADRAGGELFF
CDR3 length: 15; clone size: NA; V gene: TRBV6-1; D gene: NA; J gene: TRBJ2-5; CDR3 DNA: TGTGCCAGCAGTGAAATAGGACAGCCCGGCAGGACCCAGTACTTC; CDR3 protein: CASSEIGQPGRTQYF
CDR3 length: 15; clone size: NA; V gene: TRBV2; D gene: TRBD2; J gene: TRBJ2-1; CDR3 DNA: TGTGCCAGCAGTGAACGGGGGGAATCCTACAATGAGCAGTTCTTC; CDR3 protein: CASSERGESYNEQFF
CDR3 length: 19; clone size: NA; V gene: TRBV9; D gene: NA; J gene: TRBJ2-3; CDR3 DNA: TGTGCCAGCAGCTTGGGACAGCGGACTACCATTTGGGGCACAGATACGCAGTATTTT; CDR3 protein: CASSLGQRTTIWGTDTQYF
CDR3 length: 15; clone size: NA; V gene: TRBV10-3; D gene: NA; J gene: TRBJ2-6; CDR3 DNA: TGTGCCATCAGTGCAGGGTTTCGTGGGGCCAACGTCCTGACTTTC; CDR3 protein: CAISAGFRGANVLTF
CDR3 length: 13; clone size: NA; V gene: TRBV11-3; D gene: NA; J gene: TRBJ2-3; CDR3 DNA: TGTGCCAGCAGCTTGGTTAGCTCAGATACGCAGTATTTT; CDR3 protein: CASSLVSSDTQYF
CDR3 length: 15; clone size: NA; V gene: TRBV5-1; D gene: NA; J gene: TRBJ1-1; CDR3 DNA: TGCGCCAGCAGCCGAAACAGGGTCTCGCAGACTGAAGCTTTCTTT; CDR3 protein: CASSRNRVSQTEAFF
CDR3 length: 15; clone size: NA; V gene: TRBV11-3; D gene: TRBD2; J gene: TRBJ2-2; CDR3 DNA: TGTGCCAGCAGCTTAGGGGGGGGGAACACCGGGGAGCTGTTTTTT; CDR3 protein: CASSLGGGNTGELFF
CDR3 length: 15; clone size: NA; V gene: TRBV19; D gene: NA; J gene: TRBJ2-7; CDR3 DNA: TGTGCCAGTAGGCTTAATCCGGGACTGACCTACGAGCAGTACTTC; CDR3 protein: CASRLNPGLTYEQYF
CDR3 length: 12; clone size: once; V gene: TRBV11-1; D gene: NA; J gene: TRBJ1-1; CDR3 DNA: TGTGCCAGCAGCCGTGCGGGAGAGAAAGCTTTCTTT; CDR3 protein: CASSRAGEKAFF
CDR3 length: 17; clone size: NA; V gene: TRBV28; D gene: NA; J gene: TRBJ2-6; CDR3 DNA: TGTGCCAGCAGGGGCCAGGGAGGATTCTCTGGGGCCAACGTCCTGACTTTC; CDR3 protein: CASRGQGGFSGANVLTF
CDR3 length: 16; clone size: NA; V gene: TRBV5-6; D gene: TRBD1; J gene: TRBJ2-3; CDR3 DNA: TGTGCCAGCAGCTTGGTCACGGACAGGGATGGAGATACGCAGTATTTT; CDR3 protein: CASSLVTDRDGDTQYF
CDR3 length: 16; clone size: NA; V gene: TRBV5-1; D gene: TRBD1; J gene: TRBJ2-2; CDR3 DNA: TGCGCCAGCAGCTTGGCCCGGGACAGAGGTCCCGGGGAGCTGTTTTTT; CDR3 protein: CASSLARDRGPGELFF
CDR3 length: 15; clone size: NA; V gene: TRBV7-3; D gene: TRBD2; J gene: TRBJ2-1; CDR3 DNA: TGTGCCAGCAGCCTCCTAGCGGGAGAGGAAGATGAGCAGTTCTTC; CDR3 protein: CASSLLAGEEDEQFF
CDR3 length: 15; clone size: NA; V gene: TRBV14; D gene: TRBD1; J gene: TRBJ1-2; CDR3 DNA: TGTGCCAGCAGCCCGGACAGGGGATCGGACTATGGCTACACCTTC; CDR3 protein: CASSPDRGSDYGYTF
CDR3 length: 14; clone size: NA; V gene: TRBV28; D gene: NA; J gene: TRBJ2-2; CDR3 DNA: TGTGCCAGCATACAGGCGATGAACACCGGGGAGCTGTTTTTT; CDR3 protein: CASIQAMNTGELFF
CDR3 length: 19; clone size: NA; V gene: TRBV7-2; D gene: NA; J gene: TRBJ2-1; CDR3 DNA: TGTGCCAGCAAGATAGAGGGGACTCCTAGGTGGGGCCTTTACAATGAGCAGTTCTTC; CDR3 protein: CASKIEGTPRWGLYNEQFF
CDR3 length: 15; clone size: NA; V gene: TRBV5-6; D gene: NA; J gene: TRBJ2-5; CDR3 DNA: TGTGCCAGCAGTTTACTAGGGAGGTCCCAAGAGACCCAGTACTTC; CDR3 protein: CASSLLGRSQETQYF
CDR3 length: 11; clone size: few; V gene: TRBV28; D gene: NA; J gene: TRBJ1-6; CDR3 DNA: TGTGCCAGCAGGTCAAATTCACCCCTCCACTTT; CDR3 protein: CASRSNSPLHF
CDR3 length: 16; clone size: once; V gene: TRBV4-1; D gene: TRBD2; J gene: TRBJ2-1; CDR3 DNA: TGCGCCAGCAGCCTCCGAAGCGGGGTAACCTACAATGAGCAGTTCTTC; CDR3 protein: CASSLRSGVTYNEQFF
CDR3 length: 14; clone size: NA; V gene: TRBV28; D gene: TRBD1; J gene: TRBJ1-2; CDR3 DNA: TGTGCCAGCAGTAACCGGGACAGTGGCATCTGGTACACCTTC; CDR3 protein: CASSNRDSGIWYTF
CDR3 length: 15; clone size: once; V gene: TRBV7-2; D gene: TRBD1; J gene: TRBJ2-7; CDR3 DNA: TGTGCCAGCAGCTTCCGGGACAGGGTGCTTTCCGAGCAGTACTTC; CDR3 protein: CASSFRDRVLSEQYF
CDR3 length: 17; clone size: NA; V gene: TRBV4-2; D gene: TRBD1; J gene: TRBJ2-1; CDR3 DNA: TGTGCCAGCAGCCGCTCCGCTCGGGACAGCTCCTACAATGAGCAGTTCTTC; CDR3 protein: CASSRSARDSSYNEQFF
CDR3 length: 15; clone size: NA; V gene: TRBV2; D gene: TRBD2; J gene: TRBJ2-7; CDR3 DNA: TGTGCCAGCAGTGAGGGACTAGCGGGGGCCTACGAGCAGTACTTC; CDR3 protein: CASSEGLAGAYEQYF
CDR3 length: 17; clone size: NA; V gene: TRBV28; D gene: NA; J gene: TRBJ1-1; CDR3 DNA: TGTGCCAGCAGTTTACTCTATTGGGCGCAGGGGTCCACTGAAGCTTTCTTT; CDR3 protein: CASSLLYWAQGSTEAFF
CDR3 length: 13; clone size: NA; V gene: TRBV6-5; D gene: NA; J gene: TRBJ2-5; CDR3 DNA: TGTGCCAGCAAGCCCGGGGCTAGCGCCTCCAGGTACTTC; CDR3 protein: CASKPGASASRYF
CDR3 length: 15; clone size: NA; V gene: TRBV5-4; D gene: NA; J gene: TRBJ1-3; CDR3 DNA: TGTGCCAGCAGCGCCGGCGGGCCTGACGAGAACACCATATATTTT; CDR3 protein: CASSAGGPDENTIYF
CDR3 length: 14; clone size: NA; V gene: TRBV2; D gene: TRBD1; J gene: TRBJ2-5; CDR3 DNA: TGTGCCAGCAGTCGGGACAGGGCTTTTGAGACCCAGTACTTC; CDR3 protein: CASSRDRAFETQYF